This note documents a single T cell receptor beta chain sequence. Its antigen remains unknown. A junction boundary mismatches the germline segment, possibly from a read error. Construction of the TCRbeta library involved unique molecular identifiers. TCRdb reprocessed the PCR reads with MiXCR, giving one entry per CDR3 protein. The sample lists about 200,000 distinct CDR3 sequences, roughly 6.3% seen once, with under 6% in the top ten. This sample was included in a study of T-cell reconstitution after alpha-beta-depleted transplantation in children. Study-level points and caveats: Day-60 TCRbeta diversity that was high in some patients was derived from surviving recipient T cells and thymic progenitors.

This sequence originates from a girl less than two years old with combined immunodeficiency, due to receive a stem cell transplant. The source was PBMCs, collected before TCRalphabeta/CD19-depleted stem cell transplant.

Written as DNA, the CDR3 is TGTGCCCGCAGTAGCACCAGAGGAGGGCCAATGCGAGCCTACGAGCAGTACTTC. Its protein product is CARSSTRGGPMRAYEQYF. This chain connects TRBV2 to TRBJ2-7, with a weak D call TRBD2 (6 bases). Germline CDR1 and CDR2: SNHLY and FYNNEI. The CDR3 consists of 18 residues.